The 20 T cell receptor beta chains listed next were all sequenced from one sample in a study of T cells in Graves' hyperthyroidism and ophthalmopathy. Researchers took RNA transcripts and amplified the TCR beta CDR3 regions from them. TCR CDR3 regions were first amplified by RT-PCR with HTBI primers. From the multiplex PCR reads, TCRdb called clonotypes with MiXCR, one entry per CDR3 protein. The profile covers about 640,000 distinct CDR3 sequences, with less than 25% appearing a single time and about 35% taken by the ten largest. The specimen sequenced was blood. These receptors originate from a young man with Graves' ophthalmopathy.

This clonotype has a handful of counts. This chain joins TRBV6-1 and TRBJ2-1; 7 bases are a match to TRBD2. J lost 5 bases, V lost 5 bases, and 6 bases had no gene match. The CDR3 is 14 amino acids. Germline CDR1 is MNHNS and CDR2 is SASEGT. The CDR3 loop reads CASSTGTTNNEQFF. The CDR3 DNA follows: TGTGCCAGCAGTACCGGGACTACAAACAATGAGCAGTTCTTC.

V gene TRBV9 combines with J gene TRBJ2-1; D remains ambiguous. The CDR3 runs to 17 residues. The V gene lost 0 bases and the J gene lost 0 bases, with 13 bases spanning the gap. The V gene's germline CDR1 is SGDLS and CDR2 YYNGEE. CDR3 protein: CASSVDEGMGSYNEQFF. CDR3 bases: TGTGCCAGCAGCGTAGATGAAGGGATGGGCTCCTACAATGAGCAGTTCTTC.

The sample holds a few counts of this clonotype. The rearrangement uses TRBV28 and TRBJ1-2; the D gene is possibly TRBD1 (6 bases). Trimming shortened V by 6 bases and J by 4 bases, and 21 bases separated the two germline ends. From germline, CDR1 is MDHEN and CDR2 SYDVKM. The CDR3 runs 16 residues. The CDR3 nucleotides read TGTGCCAGCAGCCCCCCAATTCGACAGGCCCGCTATGGCTACACCTTC. It encodes CASSPPIRQARYGYTF.

This clonotype was counted between two and nine times. J is TRBJ1-4 and V is TRBV6-1; tentatively, D is TRBD1 (5 bases). CDR3 length equals 15 residues. The V gene's germline CDR1 is MNHNS and CDR2 SASEGT. V lost 3 bases and J 5 bases, leaving 13 bases between the germline ends. CDR3 nucleotides: TGTGCCAGCAGTGATGGCAGGAGGGGCAATGAAAAACTGTTTTTT. Amino acid sequence: CASSDGRRGNEKLFF.

CDR3 loop: CSVEEGTEHYEQYF. The CDR3 nucleotides read TGCAGCGTTGAAGAGGGGACAGAGCACTACGAGCAGTACTTC. The gene calls are TRBV29-1 and TRBJ2-7, with TRBD1 matching over 7 bases. CDR1 SQVTM and CDR2 ANQGSEA come from the germline V gene. There are 14 residues in the CDR3. V was clipped by 0 bases and J by 3 bases; unmatched bases: 5.

This clonotype was detected many times. The chain is built from TRBV2 and TRBJ2-5, with D perhaps matching TRBD2 (6 bases). This CDR3 comprises 14 residues. Trimming took off 3 bases at V and 7 bases at J, with 15 bases between the two ends. CDR1 and CDR2 (germline): SNHLY, FYNNEI. CDR3 residues: CASSDGLPPGTQYF. In nucleotides, the CDR3 is TGTGCCAGCAGTGATGGACTACCACCAGGGACCCAGTACTTC. Variable domain in full (rest from reference TRBV2 and TRBJ2-5): EPEVTQTPSHQVTQMGQEVILRCVPISNHLYFYWYRQILGQKVEFLVSFYNNEISEKSEIFDDQFSVERPDGSNFTLKIRSTKLEDSAMYFCASSDGLPPGTQYFGPGTRLLVL.

This sequence joins TRBV6-1 and TRBJ2-3, with unresolved D. V shed 8 bases and J shed 3 bases, with 6 bases lying between them. Germline CDR1 and CDR2: MNHNS and SASEGT. The CDR3 is made up of 11 amino acids. The CDR3 loop is CASDGTDTQYF. The CDR3, as DNA: TGTGCCAGCGACGGGACAGATACGCAGTATTTT.

This clonotype was seen just once. The gene calls are TRBV29-1 and TRBJ1-2; TRBD1 aligns across 11 bases. Germline CDR1 SQVTM, CDR2 ANQGSEA. J gave up 0 bases and V 4 bases, and 4 bases lay outside the gene matches. The CDR3 contains 15 residues. The CDR3 spells CSVVGQGGANYGYTF. The CDR3, as DNA: TGCAGCGTTGTGGGACAGGGGGGAGCTAACTATGGCTACACCTTC.

This clonotype was seen a few times. The rearrangement joins TRBV4-1 to TRBJ1-4; D unclear. Trimming took off 0 bases at V and 6 bases at J, with 8 bases between the two ends. Germline-derived CDR1 and CDR2 are MGHRA and YSYEKL. This CDR3 is 14 amino acids long. The CDR3 nucleotides are TGCGCCAGCAGCCAAGATCGTTTTGATGAAAAACTGTTTTTT. This codes for CASSQDRFDEKLFF.

This clonotype was observed a handful of times. The J gene is TRBJ2-3, the V gene TRBV11-2, with D possibly TRBD2 on 6 matching bases. Germline V gene lookup returns CDR1 SGHAT and CDR2 FQNNGV. V lost 5 bases, J lost 5 bases, and 17 bases lay in between. CDR3 length: 15 amino acids. CDR3 sequence: CASSPSRELVDTQYF. The CDR3 nucleotides are TGTGCCAGCAGCCCTTCCCGGGAGTTAGTAGATACGCAGTATTTT.

This clonotype was recorded a few times. The gene calls are TRBV29-1 and TRBJ2-7, with a tentative D call TRBD1 (5 bases). The germline V and J ends were trimmed by 2 bases and 2 bases, with 16 bases remaining between them. Germline V CDR1 and CDR2: SQVTM, ANQGSEA. There are 15 residues in the CDR3. CDR3 sequence reads: CSVETPLGQTYEQYF. The CDR3, as DNA: TGCAGCGTTGAAACTCCTTTGGGGCAAACCTACGAGCAGTACTTC.

This clonotype was picked up many times. The V and J genes are TRBV12-3 or TRBV12-4 and TRBJ2-7; 9 bases are shared with TRBD2. Losses at the gene ends were 5 bases for V and 2 bases for J; bases not matched to a gene: 19. This CDR3 spans 19 amino acids. CDR3 sequence: CASSRSGHSGSHSTYEQYF. Written as DNA, the CDR3 is TGTGCCAGCAGTCGAAGTGGGCATAGCGGGAGCCATAGTACCTACGAGCAGTACTTC.

The chain links TRBV4-1 to TRBJ1-3; D is uncertain. Looked up from germline, CDR1 is MGHRA and CDR2 is YSYEKL. The CDR3 has 15 residues. The V gene lost 2 bases and the J gene lost 0 bases, with 8 bases spanning the gap. The CDR3 DNA sequence: TGCGCCAGCAGCCAACCGACGGGCTCTGGAAACACCATATATTTT. Translating gives CASSQPTGSGNTIYF.

In its sample, this clonotype was seen a few times. The CDR3 sequence: CASSSPLLAGWADTQYF. Here the CDR3 DNA reads TGTGCCAGCAGCTCTCCCCTCCTAGCGGGGTGGGCAGATACGCAGTATTTT. V gene TRBV27 combines with J gene TRBJ2-3; TRBD2 agrees at 9 bases. Trimming removed 6 bases from V and 4 bases from J; junction bases left unmatched: 14. Looked up from germline, CDR1 is MNHEY and CDR2 is SMNVEV (reference sequence). This CDR3 spans 17 amino acids.

This clonotype showed up many times. This chain links TRBV20-1 with TRBJ1-3; TRBD1 matches at 8 bases. Germline loops: CDR1 DFQATT, CDR2 SNEGSKA (reference sequence). This CDR3 is 14 amino acids long. V lost 0 bases to trimming and J lost 3 bases; unmatched junction nucleotides: 1. CDR3 region: CSARDTGGGNTIYF. The CDR3, as DNA: TGCAGTGCTAGAGACACAGGGGGTGGAAACACCATATATTTT.

Regarding this clonotype: Germline is not matched at one junction end, which may reflect a read error. The chain combines TRBV19 with TRBJ1-2; a possible D gene is TRBD1 (6 bases). This CDR3 is 15 amino acids long. The germline V gene encodes CDR1 LNHDA and CDR2 SQIVND (reference sequence). This CDR3 is CASSGGRDSNYGHTF. The CDR3, as DNA: TGTGCCAGTAGTGGGGGCAGAGACAGCAACTATGGCCACACCTTC.

The chain has TRBV5-1 and TRBJ2-1, with 7 bases that match TRBD2. CDR1 and CDR2 (germline): SGHRS, YFSETQ. V dropped 4 bases and J dropped 5; count of bases not matched to a gene: 12. The CDR3 spans 16 residues. This chain's CDR3 is CASSPGSEGGNNEQFF. The CDR3 DNA follows: TGCGCCAGCAGCCCGGGTAGCGAGGGAGGGAACAATGAGCAGTTCTTC.

Many counts were recorded for this clonotype. This chain joins TRBV28 and TRBJ2-2; 7 bases map to TRBD1. CDR1 and CDR2 (germline): MDHEN, SYDVKM. This CDR3 region has 15 residues. J lost 7 bases, V lost 6 bases, and 11 bases had no gene match. The CDR3 protein is CASRRDRVDGGELFF. The CDR3 DNA reads as TGTGCCAGCAGGAGAGACAGGGTAGATGGCGGGGAGCTGTTTTTT.

This clonotype appeared many times. The chain couples TRBV18 to TRBJ1-2, with TRBD1 as a possible D gene (5 bases). Germline loops: CDR1 KGHSH, CDR2 LQKENI. The CDR3 consists of 13 residues. Trimming cost V 2 bases and J 7 bases, with 11 bases left between them. The CDR3 protein is CASSPRGASGYTF. The DNA for the CDR3 is TGTGCCAGCTCACCAAGAGGGGCAAGTGGCTACACCTTC.

V gene TRBV7-2 combines with J gene TRBJ2-1; 9 bases agree with TRBD2. The CDR3 loop spans 15 amino acids. The trim removed 1 base at V and 9 bases at J, leaving 7 bases unmatched. The V gene's germline CDR1 is SGHTA and CDR2 FQGNSA. The CDR3 is CASSLGVAGVGEQFF. The CDR3 DNA reads TGTGCCAGCAGCTTAGGAGTAGCGGGAGTGGGTGAGCAGTTCTTC.